Each of the 29 T cell receptor beta chains below was sequenced from the same sample in a study of blood T cell repertoires in COVID-19. TCRdb's copy holds only in-frame clones and misses some; the assay was immunoSEQ multiplex PCR. Found here are 160,000 or so clones, 80% to 90% of them singletons; the top ten hold about 15%. Sequencing was done on a sample of peripheral blood. These receptors were collected from a woman aged 40 to 50 with acute or convalescent COVID-19.

The chain recombines TRBV29-1 with TRBJ2-1; 9 bases align to TRBD1. Germline CDR1 SQVTM, CDR2 ANQGSEA. The CDR3 is 16 amino acids. V lost 4 bases, J lost 2 bases, and 9 bases stayed unmatched. This chain's CDR3 is CSVGVGTGITYNEQFF. CDR3 nucleotide sequence: TGCAGCGTTGGAGTCGGGACAGGGATTACCTACAATGAGCAGTTCTTC.

This sequence joins TRBV11-3 and TRBJ2-1, with D maybe TRBD2 (5 bases). Trimming took 4 bases from V and 4 from J, leaving 17 bases between them. The CDR3 is 16 residues long. CDR1 and CDR2 (germline): SGHNT, YENEEA. The CDR3 reads CASSYPSGGTYNEQFF. In nucleotides, the CDR3 is TGTGCCAGCAGCTATCCGAGCGGCGGTACTTACAATGAGCAGTTCTTC.

Only a few counts were recorded for this clone. The V gene is TRBV7-3, the J gene TRBJ2-2; D gene uncertain. The V end lost 6 bases, the J end lost 6 bases, and 20 bases lay between the germline ends. The CDR3 runs to 16 residues. Germline V gene data show CDR1 as SGHTA and CDR2 as FQGTGA. In DNA form, the CDR3 reads TGTGCCAGCAGTACGACGATGGCTAGTAATTCCGGGGAGCTGTTTTTT. This encodes CASSTTMASNSGELFF.

The chain employs TRBV9 and TRBJ2-1, with D tentatively TRBD1 (5 bases). The CDR3 spans 12 residues. With 5 bases removed from V and 8 bases from J, the gap between germline ends came to 11 bases. Germline CDR1 and CDR2: SGDLS and YYNGEE. The CDR3 sequence is CASSRTMDEQFF. CDR3 in DNA: TGTGCCAGCAGTCGGACAATGGATGAGCAGTTCTTC. The variable domain in full, completed from reference TRBV9 and TRBJ2-1, reads DSGVTQTPKHLITATGQRVTLRCSPRSGDLSVYWYQQSLDQGLQFLIQYYNGEERAKGNILERFSAQQFPDLHSELNLSSLELGDSALYFCASSRTMDEQFFGPGTRLTVL.

The J gene is TRBJ2-5, the V gene TRBV13, with TRBD1 matching 11 bases. The junction had 7 bases not matched to a gene; V was cut back by 5 bases and J by 5 bases. This CDR3 is 15 amino acids long. The V gene's germline CDR1 is PRHDT and CDR2 FYEKMQ (reference sequence). The CDR3 sequence is CASSTRTGGMETQYF. For the CDR3, the DNA is TGTGCCAGCAGCACAAGGACAGGGGGCATGGAGACCCAGTACTTC.

CDR3 amino acids: CASSLAGTGGWETQYF. The CDR3 bases are TGTGCCAGCAGCTTAGCCGGGACAGGGGGTTGGGAGACCCAGTACTTC. This sequence joins TRBV11-2 and TRBJ2-5; 11 bases fit TRBD1. Trimming removed 1 base from V and 5 bases from J; junction bases left unmatched: 6. The CDR3 extends over 16 amino acids. CDR1 and CDR2 from the germline V gene are SGHAT and FQNNGV. The full variable domain, completed using reference TRBV11-2 and TRBJ2-5, is EAGVAQSPRYKIIEKRQSVAFWCNPISGHATLYWYQQILGQGPKLLIQFQNNGVVDDSQLPKDRFSAERLKGVDSTLKIQPAKLEDSAVYLCASSLAGTGGWETQYFGPGTRLLVL.

The V and J genes are TRBV9 and TRBJ2-3, with D unclear. The CDR3 is made up of 15 amino acids. Per the germline V gene, CDR1 is SGDLS and CDR2 is YYNGEE. V was clipped by 0 bases and J by 4 bases, with 12 bases between them. In DNA, the CDR3 is TGTGCCAGCAGCGTAGACGGAACAGTCCCAGATACGCAGTATTTT. Its protein product is CASSVDGTVPDTQYF.

J is TRBJ2-2 and V is TRBV30; unclear D gene. Trimming took 0 bases from V and 2 from J, leaving 4 bases between them. Per germline, CDR1 GTSNPN and CDR2 SVGIG (reference sequence). There are 13 residues in the CDR3. This CDR3 reads CAWSVRNTGELFF. CDR3 in DNA: TGTGCCTGGAGTGTGAGAAACACCGGGGAGCTGTTTTTT.

The chain has TRBV6-1 and TRBJ1-5; D call uncertain. The CDR3 spans 16 residues. The ends were cut back, 0 bases at V and 1 base at J, with 10 bases in the middle. Per the germline V gene, CDR1 is MNHNS and CDR2 is SASEGT. DNA for the CDR3: TGTGCCAGCAGTGAAGCGCTTTGGCCAAGCAATCAGCCCCAGCATTTT. Translation gives CASSEALWPSNQPQHF.

The chain has TRBV3-1 (or the pseudogene TRBV3-2) and TRBJ1-3; D gene uncertain. This CDR3 contains 15 residues. V was clipped by 0 bases and J by 0 bases, with 6 bases between them. The germline gives CDR1 LGHDT, CDR2 YNNKEL (reference sequence). In nucleotides, the CDR3 is TGTGCCAGCAGCCAAGAGAGGTCCTCTGGAAACACCATATATTTT. Amino acid sequence: CASSQERSSGNTIYF.

The rearrangement joins TRBV12-5 to TRBJ2-1; 11 bases agree with TRBD1. The germline V gene encodes CDR1 LGHNT and CDR2 FRNRAP. CDR3 length: 15 amino acids. The trim removed 6 bases at V and 6 bases at J, leaving 7 bases unmatched. The CDR3 is CASGHGTGGGNEQFF. The DNA for the CDR3 is TGTGCTAGTGGACACGGGACAGGGGGAGGCAATGAGCAGTTCTTC.

V is TRBV28 and J is TRBJ1-2; 9 bases match TRBD1. The CDR3 contains 13 residues. V trimming: 5 bases; J trimming: 4 bases; junction bases outside the gene matches: 2. The V gene's germline CDR1 is MDHEN and CDR2 SYDVKM. The DNA of the CDR3 is TGTGCCAGCAGTATGGGACAGGGCTATGGCTACACCTTC. Translation: CASSMGQGYGYTF.

The chain links TRBV19 to TRBJ1-1; TRBD1 agrees at 7 bases. Germline V CDR1 and CDR2: LNHDA, SQIVND (reference sequence). The V gene end was trimmed by 5 bases and the J gene end by 10 bases; junction bases not matched to a gene: 7. The CDR3 length is 12 residues. The CDR3 region is CASSLYRGRAFF. DNA of the CDR3: TGTGCCAGTAGTTTATACAGGGGCAGAGCTTTCTTT.

The rearrangement uses TRBV14 and TRBJ2-4, with TRBD2 matching over 9 bases. CDR3 length: 17 residues. The J segment lost 9 bases and the V segment lost 1 base, leaving 13 bases of the junction unmatched. Germline-derived CDR1 and CDR2 are SGHDN and FVKESK. CDR3 DNA sequence: TGTGCCAGCAGCCAAGCAGAGAATTGGCTAGCGGGAAGCATTCAGTACTTC. Translation gives CASSQAENWLAGSIQYF.

The chain joins TRBV15 to TRBJ2-7; 8 bases are shared with TRBD1. V trimming: 0 bases; J trimming: 7 bases; junction bases outside the gene matches: 8. Germline lookup yields CDR1 LNHNV and CDR2 YYDKDF (reference sequence). The CDR3 contains 15 residues. The chain's CDR3 is CATSRDPATGDEQYF. The CDR3 bases are TGTGCCACCAGCAGAGATCCCGCGACAGGGGATGAGCAGTACTTC.

The rearrangement uses TRBV10-2 and TRBJ2-3, with D perhaps matching TRBD2 (6 bases). From germline, CDR1 is WSHSY and CDR2 SAAADI. Trimming removed 4 bases from V and 0 bases from J, with 8 bases in between. The CDR3 runs to 14 residues. The chain's CDR3 is CASSAGTSTDTQYF. CDR3 bases: TGCGCCAGCAGTGCTGGGACTAGCACAGATACGCAGTATTTT.

V gene TRBV15 combines with J gene TRBJ2-7, with 7 bases aligning to TRBD2. Germline CDR1 and CDR2: LNHNV and YYDKDF (reference sequence). Germline trimming cut 0 bases from V and 2 bases from J; bases unmatched to any gene: 10. CDR3 size: 17 residues. The CDR3 reads CATSRERGGTGTYEQYF. CDR3 bases: TGTGCCACCAGCAGAGAGAGGGGAGGGACGGGGACCTACGAGCAGTACTTC.

The chain combines TRBV30 with TRBJ1-4, with D tentatively TRBD1 (5 bases). Germline-derived CDR1 and CDR2 are GTSNPN and SVGIG (reference sequence). This CDR3 region has 13 residues. V lost 7 bases, J lost 7 bases, and 16 bases lay in between. The CDR3 DNA is TGTGCCTCCTGGGTCAGGGAAATTGAAAAACTGTTTTTT. It codes for CASWVREIEKLFF.

The J gene is TRBJ2-4, the V gene TRBV30; D possibly corresponds to TRBD1 (6 bases). The CDR3 length is 14 residues. Germline V CDR1 and CDR2: GTSNPN, SVGIG (reference sequence). Trimming removed 0 bases at V and 8 bases at J, with 14 bases between. DNA of the CDR3: TGTGCCTGGAGTGTAGGGGGTAAGGGTTACATTCAGTACTTC. Translation gives CAWSVGGKGYIQYF.

The chain combines TRBV12-3 or TRBV12-4 with TRBJ1-2; D is unclear. The germline V and J ends were trimmed by 7 bases and 5 bases, with 14 bases remaining between them. This CDR3 has 13 amino acids. The CDR3 nucleotides read TGTGCCAGCACCCTGGAGTCGGAGTATGGCTACACCTTC. Translated, it gives CASTLESEYGYTF.

The genes are TRBV24-1 and TRBJ2-1; D perhaps matches TRBD2 (6 bases). CDR1 is KGHDR, CDR2 SFDVKD, per germline. The CDR3 contains 13 residues. Trimming stripped 1 base from V and 10 bases from J, with 10 bases between. The CDR3 region has the DNA TGTGCCACCAGTGATTTTAGGAGGGAGGAGCAGTTCTTC. It encodes CATSDFRREEQFF.

The chain carries TRBV5-4 and TRBJ1-1; a possible D gene is TRBD1 (5 bases). Germline values: CDR1 SGHNT, CDR2 YYREEE (reference sequence). CDR3 length: 14 amino acids. V lost 1 base to trimming and J lost 8 bases, with 15 bases between them. CDR3 in amino acids: CASSLSIGGGEAFF. The CDR3 bases are TGTGCCAGCAGCTTGTCTATAGGCGGGGGAGAAGCTTTCTTT.

This rearrangement joins TRBV27 to TRBJ2-7; 7 bases agree with TRBD2. J lost 4 bases, V lost 2 bases, and 14 bases had no gene match. Germline CDR1 reads MNHEY; CDR2 reads SMNVEV (reference sequence). This CDR3 is 17 amino acids long. CDR3 region: CASSLTVPSSAGYEQYF. For the CDR3, the DNA is TGTGCCAGCAGTTTAACAGTTCCTTCGTCAGCGGGATACGAGCAGTACTTC.

The chain is built from TRBV10-2 and TRBJ1-5; 7 nucleotides line up with TRBD1. The CDR3 runs to 17 residues. Looked up from germline, CDR1 is WSHSY and CDR2 is SAAADI. V gave up 6 bases and J gave up 1 base; unmatched junction bases: 12. The DNA of the CDR3 is TGCGCCAGCAGGGGAAGTACAGGGGAGAGAAGCAATCAGCCCCAGCATTTT. This gives the protein CASRGSTGERSNQPQHF.

The genes are TRBV19 and TRBJ2-2, with TRBD2 as a possible D gene (5 bases). Trimming stripped 1 base from V and 5 bases from J, with 11 bases between. There are 15 residues in the CDR3. Germline V gene lookup returns CDR1 LNHDA and CDR2 SQIVND (reference sequence). The CDR3 loop is CASSIGRDLTGELFF. The CDR3 bases are TGTGCCAGTAGTATAGGACGGGATCTAACCGGGGAGCTGTTTTTT.

This chain joins TRBV24-1 and TRBJ1-2; the D gene is possibly TRBD1 (5 bases). V lost 2 bases and J lost 6, with 9 bases in between. This CDR3 contains 13 residues. Germline V lookup: CDR1 KGHDR, CDR2 SFDVKD. CDR3 DNA sequence: TGTGCCACCAGTGATTGGAGGGGAGATGGCTACACCTTC. This codes for CATSDWRGDGYTF.

The chain joins TRBV6-1 to TRBJ2-1; possibly TRBD2 for D (5 bases). Germline CDR1 reads MNHNS; CDR2 reads SASEGT. Trimming took 1 base from V and 9 from J, leaving 13 bases between them. The CDR3 length is 14 residues. Here the CDR3 reads CASSEGWAGGEQFF. DNA for the CDR3: TGTGCCAGCAGTGAAGGATGGGCTGGAGGTGAGCAGTTCTTC.

This rearrangement joins TRBV6-8 to TRBJ2-7; 9 positions agree with TRBD2. From germline, CDR1 is MNHGY and CDR2 SAAAGT. J gave up 5 bases and V 0 bases, and 8 bases lay outside the gene matches. The CDR3 is 16 residues long. Written as DNA, the CDR3 is TGTGCCAGCAGTTACTCGACGCGGGAGGGCCCCCACGAGCAGTACTTC. This codes for CASSYSTREGPHEQYF.

The V call is TRBV2, the J call TRBJ1-2; 10 bases agree with TRBD1. Germline CDR1 and CDR2: SNHLY and FYNNEI. There are 12 residues in the CDR3. V was pared by 9 bases and J by 6 bases, with 4 bases of the junction left unmatched. The chain's CDR3 is CARGGTGDGYTF. CDR3 nucleotides: TGTGCCAGGGGGGGGACAGGGGATGGCTACACCTTC. The full variable domain, completed using reference TRBV2 and TRBJ1-2, is EPEVTQTPSHQVTQMGQEVILRCVPISNHLYFYWYRQILGQKVEFLVSFYNNEISEKSEIFDDQFSVERPDGSNFTLKIRSTKLEDSAMYFCARGGTGDGYTFGSGTRLTVV.